Detailed here is one T cell receptor beta chain. Its antigen is unknown. The data are from a study of Ad26.COV2.S vaccination and SARS-CoV-2 variants. Study-wide background: Donor was one of the participants in the Ad26.COV2.S arm of the COV1001 trial. In the study, Ad26.COV2.S was injected intramuscularly once, or twice 56 days apart.

Assay: immunoSEQ multiplex PCR; the TCRdb copy retains only in-frame clones and omits some. The sample lists over 400,000 clones; roughly 87% were seen once. Treatment specified: approximately 18 received Ad26.COV2.S at low or high dose, single or two shots; about 5 received placebo; per-sample allocation not given. Each sample was drawn 63 days after the first injection (of vaccine or placebo). Aged 18-55 years, donor was enrolled in Boston around 2020. Study-wide results and limits: Placebo and vaccine recipients had non-spike TCR breadth that was similar.

Material: peripheral blood, obtained in a trial of Ad26.COV2.S vaccine versus placebo. The receptor was isolated from a person between 18 and 60 years old who received the Ad26.COV2.S COVID-19 vaccine or a placebo.

In DNA form, the CDR3 reads TGTGCCAGCAGTTTAGGTGGGCTTGGGGTCTACGAGCAGTACTTC. This encodes CASSLGGLGVYEQYF. The chain is built from TRBV28 and TRBJ2-7, with unresolved D. This CDR3 contains 15 residues. Germline V gives CDR1 MDHEN, CDR2 SYDVKM. Trimming removed 2 bases from V and 3 bases from J, with 14 bases in between.